This T cell receptor (beta chain) was sequenced during a study of immune evolution from preneoplasia to lung adenocarcinoma. Clones were read by immunoSEQ multiplex PCR, and TCRdb kept only the in-frame ones, dropping some. The table has under 4,500 clones, roughly 77% seen once; the top ten hold 11% to 15%. The CDR3 covers 15 residues. Germline V lookup: CDR1 SGHAT, CDR2 FQNNGV. Trimming removed 5 bases from V and 0 bases from J; junction bases left unmatched: 6. Material: FFPE invasive lung adenocarcinoma tissue. This receptor was identified in a person aged 65-85 years with invasive lung adenocarcinoma. Some clones in this sample may be carry-over from other donors' samples. The chain recombines TRBV11-2 with TRBJ2-7, with 8 bases aligning to TRBD2. Here the CDR3 reads CASSRAGTSSYEQYF. Written as DNA, the CDR3 is TGTGCCAGCAGCCGAGCGGGGACTAGCTCCTACGAGCAGTACTTC.